This T cell receptor (beta chain) appears in the sequencing data of a study of tumor-infiltrating lymphocytes in localized non-small cell lung cancer. Study context: Each patient gave resected tumor and non-adjacent uninvolved lung tissue. Findings and limits, study-wide: Immunotypes IM1 and IM2 had similar TCR-derived T-cell fractions. Different pieces of the same tissue went to different assays, confounding technical variation with intratumor heterogeneity. Available tissue quantity limited TCR sequencing to a patient subset.

Trimming shortened V by 0 bases and J by 3 bases, and 13 bases separated the two germline ends. Per the germline V gene, CDR1 is SGHRS and CDR2 is YFSETQ. The CDR3 covers 15 residues. For this clone: What it recognizes is unknown.

Produced via immunoSEQ multiplex PCR; TCRdb's table is partial and in-frame only. The table records over 7,000 clones, under 85% of them present only once. The sample comprised uninvolved lung tissue not adjacent to the tumor. The chain recombines TRBV5-1 with TRBJ2-7; D is undetermined. The receptor's source is a human donor with non-small cell lung cancer. The CDR3 spells CASSLEARPIYEQYF. CDR3 nucleotides: TGCGCCAGCAGCTTGGAGGCGAGGCCGATCTACGAGCAGTACTTC.